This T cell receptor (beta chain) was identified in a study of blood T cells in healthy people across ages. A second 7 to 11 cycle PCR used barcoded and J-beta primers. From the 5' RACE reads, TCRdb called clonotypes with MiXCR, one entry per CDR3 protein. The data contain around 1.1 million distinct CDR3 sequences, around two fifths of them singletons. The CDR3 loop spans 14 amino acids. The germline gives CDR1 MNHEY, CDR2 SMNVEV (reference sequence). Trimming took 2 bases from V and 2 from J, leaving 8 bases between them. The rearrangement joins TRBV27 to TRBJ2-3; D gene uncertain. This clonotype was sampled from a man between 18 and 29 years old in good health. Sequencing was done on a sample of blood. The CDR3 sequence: CASSLLQDTDTQYF. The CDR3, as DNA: TGTGCCAGCAGTTTACTGCAGGACACAGATACGCAGTATTTT.